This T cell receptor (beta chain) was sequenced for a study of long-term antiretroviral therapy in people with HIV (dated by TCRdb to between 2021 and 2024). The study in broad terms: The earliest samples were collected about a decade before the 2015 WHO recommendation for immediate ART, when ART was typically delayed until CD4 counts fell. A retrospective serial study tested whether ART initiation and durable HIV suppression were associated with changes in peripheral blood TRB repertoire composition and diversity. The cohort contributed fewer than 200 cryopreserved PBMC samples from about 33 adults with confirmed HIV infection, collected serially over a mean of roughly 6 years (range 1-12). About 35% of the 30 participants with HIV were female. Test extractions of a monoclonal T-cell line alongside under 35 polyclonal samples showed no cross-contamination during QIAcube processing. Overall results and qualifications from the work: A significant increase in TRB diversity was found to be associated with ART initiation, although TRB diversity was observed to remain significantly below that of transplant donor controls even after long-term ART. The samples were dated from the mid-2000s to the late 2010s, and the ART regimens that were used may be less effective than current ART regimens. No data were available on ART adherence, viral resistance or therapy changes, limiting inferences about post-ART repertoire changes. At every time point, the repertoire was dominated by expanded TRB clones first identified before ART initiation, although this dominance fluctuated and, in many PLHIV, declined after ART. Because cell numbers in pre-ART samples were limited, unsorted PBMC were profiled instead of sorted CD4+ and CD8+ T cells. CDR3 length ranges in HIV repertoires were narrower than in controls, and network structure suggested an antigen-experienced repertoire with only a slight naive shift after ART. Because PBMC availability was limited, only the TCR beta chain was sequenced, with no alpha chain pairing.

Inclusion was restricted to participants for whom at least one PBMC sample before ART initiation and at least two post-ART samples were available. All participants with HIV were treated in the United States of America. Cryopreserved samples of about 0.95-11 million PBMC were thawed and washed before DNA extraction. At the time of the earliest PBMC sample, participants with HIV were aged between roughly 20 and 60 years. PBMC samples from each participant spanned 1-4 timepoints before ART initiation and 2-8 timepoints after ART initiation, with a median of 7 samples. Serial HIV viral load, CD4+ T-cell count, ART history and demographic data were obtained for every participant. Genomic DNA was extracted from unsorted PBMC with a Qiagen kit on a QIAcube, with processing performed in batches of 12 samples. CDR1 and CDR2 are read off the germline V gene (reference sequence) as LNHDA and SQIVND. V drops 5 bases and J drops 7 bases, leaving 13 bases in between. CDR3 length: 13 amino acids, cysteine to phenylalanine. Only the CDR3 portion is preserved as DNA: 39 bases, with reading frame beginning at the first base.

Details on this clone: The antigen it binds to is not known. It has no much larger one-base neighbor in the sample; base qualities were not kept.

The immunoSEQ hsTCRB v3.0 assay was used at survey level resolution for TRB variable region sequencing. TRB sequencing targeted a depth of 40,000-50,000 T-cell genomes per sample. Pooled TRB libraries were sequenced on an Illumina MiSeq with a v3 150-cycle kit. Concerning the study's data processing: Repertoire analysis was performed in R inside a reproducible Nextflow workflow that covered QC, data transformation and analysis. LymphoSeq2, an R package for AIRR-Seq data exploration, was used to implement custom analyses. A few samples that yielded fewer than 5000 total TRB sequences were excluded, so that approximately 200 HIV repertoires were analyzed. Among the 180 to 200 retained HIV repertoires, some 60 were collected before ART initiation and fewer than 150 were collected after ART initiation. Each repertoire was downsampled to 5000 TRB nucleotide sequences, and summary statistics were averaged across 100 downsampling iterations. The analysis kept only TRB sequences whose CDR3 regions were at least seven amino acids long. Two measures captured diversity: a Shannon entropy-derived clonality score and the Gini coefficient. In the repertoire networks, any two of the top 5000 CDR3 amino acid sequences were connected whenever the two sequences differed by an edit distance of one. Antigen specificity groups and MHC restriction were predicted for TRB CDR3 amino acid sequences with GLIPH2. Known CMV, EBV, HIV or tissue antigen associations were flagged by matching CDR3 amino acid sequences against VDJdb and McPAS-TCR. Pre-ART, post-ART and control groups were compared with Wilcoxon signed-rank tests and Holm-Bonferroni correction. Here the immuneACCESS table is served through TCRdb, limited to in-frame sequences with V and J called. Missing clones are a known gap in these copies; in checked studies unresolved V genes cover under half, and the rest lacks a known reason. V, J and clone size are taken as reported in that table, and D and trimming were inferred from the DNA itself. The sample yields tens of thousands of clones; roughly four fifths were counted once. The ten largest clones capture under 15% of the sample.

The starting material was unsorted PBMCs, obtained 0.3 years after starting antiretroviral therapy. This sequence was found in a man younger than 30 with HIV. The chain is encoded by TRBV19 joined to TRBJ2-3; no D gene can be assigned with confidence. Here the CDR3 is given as CASSLYSFNTQYF. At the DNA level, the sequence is TGTGCCAGTAGTCTCTACTCCTTTAATACGCAGTATTTT.